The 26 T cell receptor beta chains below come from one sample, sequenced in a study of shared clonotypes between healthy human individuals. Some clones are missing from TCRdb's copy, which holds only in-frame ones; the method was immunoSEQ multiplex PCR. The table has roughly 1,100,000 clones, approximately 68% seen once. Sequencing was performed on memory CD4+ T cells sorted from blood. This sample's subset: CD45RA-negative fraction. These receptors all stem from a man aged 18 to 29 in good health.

The CDR3 coding sequence is TGCGCCAGCAGCTTGCTCCCCCCACAGAACTCCTACGAGCAGTACTTC. It codes for CASSLLPPQNSYEQYF. The gene calls are TRBV5-1 and TRBJ2-7; no definite D call. The germline CDR1 and CDR2 sequences are SGHRS and YFSETQ. Trimming shortened V by 1 base and J by 0 bases, and 14 bases separated the two germline ends. This CDR3 contains 16 residues.

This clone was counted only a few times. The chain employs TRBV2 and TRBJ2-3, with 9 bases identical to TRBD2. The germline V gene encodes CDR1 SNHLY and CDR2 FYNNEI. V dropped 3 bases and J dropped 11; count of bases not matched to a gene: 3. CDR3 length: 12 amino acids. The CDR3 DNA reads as TGTGCCAGCAGTGATCAAGCGGGGGGGCAGTATTTT. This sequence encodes CASSDQAGGQYF.

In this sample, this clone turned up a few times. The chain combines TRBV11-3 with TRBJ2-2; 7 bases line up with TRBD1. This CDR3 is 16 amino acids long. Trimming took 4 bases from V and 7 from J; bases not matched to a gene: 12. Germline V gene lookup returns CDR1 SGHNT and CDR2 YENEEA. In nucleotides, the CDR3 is TGTGCCAGCAGCTCTCAGAGGGGGCGGAAAGTCGGGGAGCTGTTTTTT. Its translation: CASSSQRGRKVGELFF.

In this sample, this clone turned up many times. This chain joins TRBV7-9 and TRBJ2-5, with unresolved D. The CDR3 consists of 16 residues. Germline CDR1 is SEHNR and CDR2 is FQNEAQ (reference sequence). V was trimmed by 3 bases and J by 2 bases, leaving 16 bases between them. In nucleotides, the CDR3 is TGTGCCAGCAGCTTTCTCTCAGGTCTCGAACAAGAGACCCAGTACTTC. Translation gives CASSFLSGLEQETQYF.

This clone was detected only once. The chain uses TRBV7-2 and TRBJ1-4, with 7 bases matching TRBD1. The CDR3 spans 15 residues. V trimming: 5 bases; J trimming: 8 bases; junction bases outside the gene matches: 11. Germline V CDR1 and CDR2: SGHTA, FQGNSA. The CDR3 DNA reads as TGTGCCAGCAGCCGGCGGACAGGTTTGGCAGAAAAACTGTTTTTT. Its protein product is CASSRRTGLAEKLFF.

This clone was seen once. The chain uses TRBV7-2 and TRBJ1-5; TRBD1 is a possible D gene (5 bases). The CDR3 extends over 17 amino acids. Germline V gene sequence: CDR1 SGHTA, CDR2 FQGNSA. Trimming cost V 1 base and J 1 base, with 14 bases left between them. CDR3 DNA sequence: TGTGCCAGCAGCTTAGGGGGGGTGGGACGCAGCAATCAGCCCCAGCATTTT. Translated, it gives CASSLGGVGRSNQPQHF.

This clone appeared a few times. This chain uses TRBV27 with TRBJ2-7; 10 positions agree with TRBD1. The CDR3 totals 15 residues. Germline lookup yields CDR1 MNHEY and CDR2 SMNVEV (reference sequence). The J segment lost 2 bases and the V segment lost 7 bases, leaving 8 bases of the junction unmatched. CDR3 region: CASTSPGTGAYEQYF. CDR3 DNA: TGTGCCAGCACCAGCCCCGGGACAGGGGCCTACGAGCAGTACTTC.

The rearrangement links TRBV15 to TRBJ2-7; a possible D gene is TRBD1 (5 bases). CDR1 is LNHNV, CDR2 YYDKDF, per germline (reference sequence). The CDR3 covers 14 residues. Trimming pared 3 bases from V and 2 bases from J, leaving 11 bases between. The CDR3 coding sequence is TGTGCCACCAGCAGTGTACAGGCCCCCTACGAGCAGTACTTC. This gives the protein CATSSVQAPYEQYF.

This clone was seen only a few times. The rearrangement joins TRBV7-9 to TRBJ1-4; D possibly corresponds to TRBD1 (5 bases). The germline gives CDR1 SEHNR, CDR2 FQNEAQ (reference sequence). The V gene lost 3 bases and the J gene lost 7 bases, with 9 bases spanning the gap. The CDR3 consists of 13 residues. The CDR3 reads CASSFPTGEKLFF. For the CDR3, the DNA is TGTGCCAGCAGCTTCCCCACAGGTGAAAAACTGTTTTTT.

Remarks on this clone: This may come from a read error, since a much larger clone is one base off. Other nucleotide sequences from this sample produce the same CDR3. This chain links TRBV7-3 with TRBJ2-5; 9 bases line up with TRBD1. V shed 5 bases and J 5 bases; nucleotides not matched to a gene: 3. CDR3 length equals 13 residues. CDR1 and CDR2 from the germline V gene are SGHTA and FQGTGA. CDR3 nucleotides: TGTGCCAGCAGCCGAGGACAGGGGGAGACCCAGTACTTC. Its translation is CASSRGQGETQYF.

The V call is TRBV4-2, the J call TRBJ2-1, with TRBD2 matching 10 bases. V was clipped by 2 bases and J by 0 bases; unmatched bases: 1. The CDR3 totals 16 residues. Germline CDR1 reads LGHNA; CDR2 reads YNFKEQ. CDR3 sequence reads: CASSQRTSGSYNEQFF. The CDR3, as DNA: TGTGCCAGCAGCCAACGGACTAGCGGCTCCTACAATGAGCAGTTCTTC.

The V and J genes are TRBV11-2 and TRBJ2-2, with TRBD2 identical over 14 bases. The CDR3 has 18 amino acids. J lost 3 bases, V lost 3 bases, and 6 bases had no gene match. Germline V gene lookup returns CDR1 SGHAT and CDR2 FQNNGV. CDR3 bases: TGTGCCAGCAGCTTGCGACTAGCGGGGGGGCGGTACACCGGGGAGCTGTTTTTT. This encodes CASSLRLAGGRYTGELFF.

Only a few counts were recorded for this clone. The CDR3 DNA reads TGTGCCAGCAGTGAAGGAGGGGTTCGGAACCAAGAGACCCAGTACTTC. This sequence encodes CASSEGGVRNQETQYF. The rearrangement joins TRBV2 to TRBJ2-5; D possibly matches TRBD1 or TRBD2 (5 bases each). Germline lookup yields CDR1 SNHLY and CDR2 FYNNEI. Trimming cost V 1 base and J 0 bases, with 12 bases left between them. The CDR3 has 16 amino acids. The full variable domain, its missing parts supplied by reference TRBV2 and TRBJ2-5, is EPEVTQTPSHQVTQMGQEVILRCVPISNHLYFYWYRQILGQKVEFLVSFYNNEISEKSEIFDDQFSVERPDGSNFTLKIRSTKLEDSAMYFCASSEGGVRNQETQYFGPGTRLLVL.

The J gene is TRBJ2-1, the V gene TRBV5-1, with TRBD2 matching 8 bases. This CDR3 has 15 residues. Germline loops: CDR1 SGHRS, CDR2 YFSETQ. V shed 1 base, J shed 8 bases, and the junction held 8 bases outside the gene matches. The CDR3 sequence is CASSLFGSGTDEQFF. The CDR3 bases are TGCGCCAGCAGCTTGTTTGGTAGCGGGACGGATGAGCAGTTCTTC.

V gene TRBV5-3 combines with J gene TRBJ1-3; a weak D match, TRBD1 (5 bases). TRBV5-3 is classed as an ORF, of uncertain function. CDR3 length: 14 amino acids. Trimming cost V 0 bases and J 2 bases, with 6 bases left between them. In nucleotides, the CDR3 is TGTGCCAGAAGCTTGGCAGGGACTGGAAACACCATATATTTT. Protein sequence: CARSLAGTGNTIYF.

Here the CDR3 DNA reads TGTGCCAGTAGTGTCTCCTACAATGAGCAGTTCTTC. Its translation is CASSVSYNEQFF. V is TRBV19 and J is TRBJ2-1, with D hard to call. The CDR3 covers 12 residues. The V and J ends lost 5 bases and 0 bases respectively, with 2 bases between them. Germline V gene data show CDR1 as LNHDA and CDR2 as SQIVND (reference sequence).

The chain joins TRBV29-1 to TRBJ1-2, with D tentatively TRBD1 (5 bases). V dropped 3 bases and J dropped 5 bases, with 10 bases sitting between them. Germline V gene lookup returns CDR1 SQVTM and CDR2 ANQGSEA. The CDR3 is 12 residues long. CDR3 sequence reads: CSVEQGKYGYTF. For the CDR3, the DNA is TGCAGCGTTGAGCAGGGAAAATATGGCTACACCTTC. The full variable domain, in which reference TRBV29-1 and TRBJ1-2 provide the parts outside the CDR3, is SAVISQKPSRDICQRGTSLTIQCQVDSQVTMMFWYRQQPGQSLTLIATANQGSEATYESGFVIDKFPISRPNLTFSTLTVSNMSPEDSSIYLCSVEQGKYGYTFGSGTRLTVV.

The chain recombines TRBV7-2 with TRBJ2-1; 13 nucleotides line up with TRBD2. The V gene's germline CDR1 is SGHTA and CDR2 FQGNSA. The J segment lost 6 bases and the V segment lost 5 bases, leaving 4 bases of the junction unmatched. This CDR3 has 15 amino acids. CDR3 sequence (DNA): TGTGCCAGCAGCCCGACTAGCGGGGGGCTCAATGAGCAGTTCTTC. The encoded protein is CASSPTSGGLNEQFF.

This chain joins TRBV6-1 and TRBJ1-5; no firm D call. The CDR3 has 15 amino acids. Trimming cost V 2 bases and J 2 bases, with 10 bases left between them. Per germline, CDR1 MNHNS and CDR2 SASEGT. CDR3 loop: CASSESTGGNQPQHF. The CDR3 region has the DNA TGTGCCAGCAGTGAATCGACCGGCGGCAATCAGCCCCAGCATTTT.

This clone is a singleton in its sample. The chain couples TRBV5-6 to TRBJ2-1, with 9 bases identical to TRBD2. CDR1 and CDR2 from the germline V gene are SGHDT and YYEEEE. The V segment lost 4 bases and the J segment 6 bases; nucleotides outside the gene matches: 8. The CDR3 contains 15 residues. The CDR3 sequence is CASSPPAGGLNEQFF. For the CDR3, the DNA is TGTGCCAGCAGCCCGCCAGCGGGAGGCCTCAATGAGCAGTTCTTC.

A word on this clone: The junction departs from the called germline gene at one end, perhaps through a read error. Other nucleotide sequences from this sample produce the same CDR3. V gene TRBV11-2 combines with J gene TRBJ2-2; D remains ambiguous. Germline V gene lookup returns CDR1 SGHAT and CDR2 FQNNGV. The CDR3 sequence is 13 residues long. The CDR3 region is CASSLEDTGELFF. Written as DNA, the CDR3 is TGTGCCAGCAGCCTAGAGGACACCGGGGAGCTGTTTTTT.

The CDR3 DNA sequence: TGTGCCAGCAGCTACAGTAGGGGCTACGAGCAGTACTTC. Its translation is CASSYSRGYEQYF. The chain is built from TRBV7-2 and TRBJ2-7, with D possibly being TRBD1 (5 bases). V was shortened by 4 bases and J by 3 bases, with 10 bases between the two germline ends. The germline V gene encodes CDR1 SGHTA and CDR2 FQGNSA. This CDR3 is built from 13 residues. The variable domain in full, completed from reference TRBV7-2 and TRBJ2-7, reads GAGVSQSPSNKVTEKGKDVELRCDPISGHTALYWYRQSLGQGLEFLIYFQGNSAPDKSGLPSDRFSAERTGGSVSTLTIQRTQQEDSAVYLCASSYSRGYEQYFGPGTRLTVT.

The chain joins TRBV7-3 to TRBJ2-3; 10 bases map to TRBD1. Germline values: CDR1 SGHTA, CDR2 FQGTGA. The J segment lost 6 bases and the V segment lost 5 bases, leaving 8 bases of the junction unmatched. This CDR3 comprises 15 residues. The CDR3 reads CASSRGDRGSDTQYF. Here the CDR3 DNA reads TGTGCCAGCAGCCGCGGGGACAGGGGTTCGGATACGCAGTATTTT. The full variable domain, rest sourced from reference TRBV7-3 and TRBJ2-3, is GAGVSQTPSNKVTEKGKYVELRCDPISGHTALYWYRQSLGQGPEFLIYFQGTGAADDSGLPNDRFFAVRPEGSVSTLKIQRTERGDSAVYLCASSRGDRGSDTQYFGPGTRLTVL.

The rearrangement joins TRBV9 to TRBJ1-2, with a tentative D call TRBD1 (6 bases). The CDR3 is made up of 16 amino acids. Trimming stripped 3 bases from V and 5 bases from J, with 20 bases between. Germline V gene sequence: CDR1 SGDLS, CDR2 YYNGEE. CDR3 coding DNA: TGTGCCAGCAGCGAGGGGGGCCCAAACCTAAAATATGGCTACACCTTC. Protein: CASSEGGPNLKYGYTF.

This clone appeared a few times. CDR3 nucleotide sequence: TGTGCCAGCGGGGGGCGTTACAATGAGCAGTTCTTC. Translation gives CASGGRYNEQFF. The chain uses TRBV7-3 and TRBJ2-1, with D perhaps given as TRBD1 or TRBD2 (6 bases each). Per germline, CDR1 SGHTA and CDR2 FQGTGA. The CDR3 sequence is 12 residues long. V lost 8 bases and J 4 bases, leaving 9 bases between the germline ends.

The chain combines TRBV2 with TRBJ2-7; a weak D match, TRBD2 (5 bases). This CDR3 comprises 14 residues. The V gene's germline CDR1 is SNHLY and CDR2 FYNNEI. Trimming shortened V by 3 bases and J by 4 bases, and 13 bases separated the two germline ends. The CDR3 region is CASSEREPTYEQYF. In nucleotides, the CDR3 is TGTGCCAGCAGTGAGAGGGAACCCACGTACGAGCAGTACTTC.